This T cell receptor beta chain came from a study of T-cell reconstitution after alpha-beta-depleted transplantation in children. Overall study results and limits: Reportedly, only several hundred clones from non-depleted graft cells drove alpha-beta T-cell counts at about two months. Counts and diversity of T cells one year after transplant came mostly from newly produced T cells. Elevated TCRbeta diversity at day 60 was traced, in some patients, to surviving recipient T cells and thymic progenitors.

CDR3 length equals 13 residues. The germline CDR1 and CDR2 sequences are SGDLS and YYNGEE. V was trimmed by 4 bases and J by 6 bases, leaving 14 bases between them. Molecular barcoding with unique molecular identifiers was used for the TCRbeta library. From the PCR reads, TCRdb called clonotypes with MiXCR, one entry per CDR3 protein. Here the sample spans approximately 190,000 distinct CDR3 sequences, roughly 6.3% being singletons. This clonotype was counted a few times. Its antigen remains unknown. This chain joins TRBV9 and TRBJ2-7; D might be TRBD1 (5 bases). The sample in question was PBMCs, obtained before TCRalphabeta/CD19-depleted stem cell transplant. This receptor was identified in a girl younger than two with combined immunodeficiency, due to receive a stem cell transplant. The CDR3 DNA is TGTGCCAGCAGCACTGGACATCGCGGCGAGCAGTACTTC. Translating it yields CASSTGHRGEQYF.